The table lists the clone carrying this TCR beta chain with a few counts. Its specificity is not known. The record originates from a study of vaccination and CD4 T cells after COVID-19. As for the study in general: Post-COVID draws followed diagnosis by a median roughly 93 days (range 35 to 161).

The CDR3 is 15 amino acids. V shed 5 bases and J shed 1 base, with 12 bases lying between them. The germline V gene has CDR1 SGHTA and CDR2 FQGNSA. Once obtained from cultured CD4+ T cells, the DNA was sequenced using the Oncomine TCR Beta short-read assay. Via MiXCR, TCRdb re-called the PCR reads, giving one row per CDR3 protein. The table records under 20,000 distinct CDR3 sequences, 53% of them present only once. As to treatment: roughly nine-day PBMC culture with coronavirus spike peptide pools or control peptides (ViraFEST assay). The J gene is TRBJ1-5, the V gene TRBV7-2, with TRBD1 as a possible D gene (6 bases). This TCR was sampled from a human donor who had recovered from COVID-19. The sequences come from CD4+ T cells from blood, cultured in vitro, collected before SARS-CoV-2 vaccination. The CDR3 sequence: CASSETGRSNQPQHF. CDR3 nucleotide sequence: TGTGCCAGCAGCGAGACAGGTAGGAGCAATCAGCCCCAGCATTTT.